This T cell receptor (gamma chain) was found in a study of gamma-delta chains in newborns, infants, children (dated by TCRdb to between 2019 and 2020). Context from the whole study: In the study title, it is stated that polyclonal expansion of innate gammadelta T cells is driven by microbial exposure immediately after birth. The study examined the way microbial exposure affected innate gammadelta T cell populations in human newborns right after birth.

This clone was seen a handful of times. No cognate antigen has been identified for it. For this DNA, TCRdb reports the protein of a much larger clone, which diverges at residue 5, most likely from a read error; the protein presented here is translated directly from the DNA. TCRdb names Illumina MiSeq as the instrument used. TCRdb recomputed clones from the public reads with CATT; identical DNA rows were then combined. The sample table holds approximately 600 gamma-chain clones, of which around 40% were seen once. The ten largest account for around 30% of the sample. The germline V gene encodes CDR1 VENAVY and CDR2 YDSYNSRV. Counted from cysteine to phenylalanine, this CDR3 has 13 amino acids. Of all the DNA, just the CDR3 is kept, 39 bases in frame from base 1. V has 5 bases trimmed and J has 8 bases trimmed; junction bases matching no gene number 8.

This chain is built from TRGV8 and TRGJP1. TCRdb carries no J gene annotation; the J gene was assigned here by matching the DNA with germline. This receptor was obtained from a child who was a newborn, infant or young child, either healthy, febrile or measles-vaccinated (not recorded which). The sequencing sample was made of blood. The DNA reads TGTGCCACCTGGGGTAGAGCCGGTTGGTTCAAGATATTT. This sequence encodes CATWGRAGWFKIF.